Described below is a single T cell receptor beta chain sequence and its context. Its antigen is not identified. The record originates from a study of cytomegalovirus exposure and HLA in healthy donors. Whole-study context: Of the donors genotyped, approximately 400 in all, around 77% fell in the Caucasian-associated ancestry cluster.

After removal of 7 bases from V and 11 bases from J, the junction contained 9 bases not matched to a gene. The CDR3 has 14 amino acids. Germline-derived CDR1 and CDR2 are MNHNS and SASEGT. Study findings and constraints: Most observed TCR sequences were rare, whereas some public TCRs were detected in many donors.

Primers for the PCR totalled 60 Vbeta and 13 Jbeta. TCRdb's table, derived via immunoSEQ multiplex PCR, lists solely in-frame clones and lacks some. The table shows about 100,000 clones, with 75% to 80% occurring only once. The sequenced sample consisted of PBMCs. This rearrangement joins TRBV6-1 to TRBJ2-5; 14 bases match TRBD2. This TCR was sampled from a male donor in good health and CMV-seropositive. The CDR3 coding sequence is TGTGCCAGCATTAGGACTAGCGGGAGGTATGAGCAGTACTTC. Protein: CASIRTSGRYEQYF.